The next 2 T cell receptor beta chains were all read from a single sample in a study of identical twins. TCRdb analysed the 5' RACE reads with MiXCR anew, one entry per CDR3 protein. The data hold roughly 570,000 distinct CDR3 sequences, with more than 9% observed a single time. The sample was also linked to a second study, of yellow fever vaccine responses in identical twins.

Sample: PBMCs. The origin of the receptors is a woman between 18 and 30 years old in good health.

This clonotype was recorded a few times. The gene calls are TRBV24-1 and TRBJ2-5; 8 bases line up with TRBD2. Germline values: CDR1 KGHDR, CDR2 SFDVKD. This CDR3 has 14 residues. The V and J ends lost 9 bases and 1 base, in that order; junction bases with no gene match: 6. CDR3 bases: TGTGCCACCGGTCTAGCGGGTCCCCAAGAGACCCAGTACTTC. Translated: CATGLAGPQETQYF.

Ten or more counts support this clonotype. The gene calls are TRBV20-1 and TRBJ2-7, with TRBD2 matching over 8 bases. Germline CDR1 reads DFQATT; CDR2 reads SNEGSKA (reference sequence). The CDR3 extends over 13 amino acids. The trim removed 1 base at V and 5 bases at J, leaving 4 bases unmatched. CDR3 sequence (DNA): TGCAGTGCTAGAGCGGGAGGGCCCAACGAGCAGTACTTC. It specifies CSARAGGPNEQYF.